These 24 T cell receptor beta chains originate from one sample sequenced in a study of blood T cells in healthy people across ages. The use of a sample-barcoded 5' primer and a J-beta primer mix characterized a second PCR of roughly 6 to 11 cycles. A single record per CDR3 protein comes from TCRdb applying MiXCR to the 5' RACE reads. The data hold fewer than 600,000 distinct CDR3 sequences, with approximately 26% observed a single time. The sample was also reused in another study, on T cells of mothers and their children.

The sequencing sample was made of blood. The source of these receptors is a boy aged 2 to 10 in good health.

This sequence joins TRBV5-1 and TRBJ2-3; 9 bases agree with TRBD2. The V segment lost 0 bases and the J segment 0 bases; nucleotides outside the gene matches: 5. This CDR3 region has 17 residues. Germline V lookup: CDR1 SGHRS, CDR2 YFSETQ. CDR3 bases: TGCGCCAGCAGCTTGGCTCCTAGCGGGATGAGCACAGATACGCAGTATTTT. Amino acids: CASSLAPSGMSTDTQYF. Drawing the rest from reference TRBV5-1 and TRBJ2-3, the complete variable domain is KAGVTQTPRYLIKTRGQQVTLSCSPISGHRSVSWYQQTPGQGLQFLFEYFSETQRNKGNFPGRFSGRQFSNSRSEMNVSTLELGDSALYLCASSLAPSGMSTDTQYFGPGTRLTVL.

The chain joins TRBV9 to TRBJ2-1, with D uncertain. Trimming stripped 0 bases from V and 6 bases from J, with 4 bases between. The CDR3 has 12 amino acids. Germline CDR1 SGDLS, CDR2 YYNGEE. The CDR3 sequence: CASSVDGNEQFF. The CDR3 region has the DNA TGTGCCAGCAGCGTAGATGGCAATGAGCAGTTCTTC.

The chain combines TRBV5-6 with TRBJ2-3, with TRBD2 as a possible D gene (5 bases). CDR3 length: 17 residues. Germline CDR1 and CDR2: SGHDT and YYEEEE. Trimming pared 0 bases from V and 3 bases from J, leaving 17 bases between. CDR3 protein: CASSLVASGIMTDTQYF. CDR3 nucleotides: TGTGCCAGCAGCTTGGTTGCAAGCGGTATTATGACAGATACGCAGTATTTT. Complete variable domain (other parts from reference TRBV5-6 and TRBJ2-3): DAGVTQSPTHLIKTRGQQVTLRCSPKSGHDTVSWYQQALGQGPQFIFQYYEEEERQRGNFPDRFSGHQFPNYSSELNVNALLLGDSALYLCASSLVASGIMTDTQYFGPGTRLTVL.

This clonotype showed up just a few times. This rearrangement joins TRBV5-1 to TRBJ2-5, with D tentatively TRBD2 (6 bases). Germline CDR1 and CDR2: SGHRS and YFSETQ. The CDR3 contains 14 residues. V was cut by 4 bases and J by 3 bases, with 13 bases left in between. This CDR3 reads CASSQSLAKETQYF. The CDR3 DNA follows: TGCGCCAGCAGCCAGAGTCTAGCGAAAGAGACCCAGTACTTC.

This clonotype was seen a handful of times. The V gene is TRBV7-9, the J gene TRBJ2-5; 9 bases are a match to TRBD2. Trimming cost V 1 base and J 4 bases; bases outside gene matches: 10. The CDR3 is made up of 17 amino acids. The germline V gene has CDR1 SEHNR and CDR2 FQNEAQ (reference sequence). Written as DNA, the CDR3 is TGTGCCAGCAGCTTAGGGGATGGCGGGGGGGCCCGAGAGACCCAGTACTTC. Protein: CASSLGDGGGARETQYF.

This clonotype was detected a few times. The chain is built from TRBV6-5 and TRBJ2-5, with 13 nucleotides matching TRBD2. The CDR3 totals 17 residues. The V gene end was trimmed by 0 bases and the J gene end by 2 bases; junction bases not matched to a gene: 3. CDR1 MNHEY and CDR2 SVGAGI come from the germline V gene. CDR3 residues: CASSYSGTSGTQETQYF. As DNA, the CDR3 is TGTGCCAGCAGTTACTCAGGGACTAGCGGGACACAAGAGACCCAGTACTTC.

The chain carries TRBV6-1 and TRBJ1-6; D gene unclear. The germline V gene has CDR1 MNHNS and CDR2 SASEGT. The CDR3 covers 14 residues. V was clipped by 0 bases and J by 8 bases, with 8 bases between them. This chain's CDR3 is CASSEAWVDSPLHF. In nucleotides, the CDR3 is TGTGCCAGCAGTGAAGCTTGGGTAGATTCACCCCTCCACTTT.

This clonotype was observed a handful of times. The chain combines TRBV3-1 with TRBJ2-5; TRBD2 might be the D (5 bases). Germline assignment: CDR1 LGHDT and CDR2 YNNKEL (reference sequence). Trimming cost V 0 bases and J 3 bases, with 14 bases left between them. The CDR3 sequence is 16 residues long. CDR3: CASSQEMASTEETQYF. For the CDR3, the DNA is TGTGCCAGCAGCCAAGAAATGGCTAGCACCGAAGAGACCCAGTACTTC.

This clonotype showed up just a few times. This chain links TRBV7-2 with TRBJ1-3, with TRBD1 matching 7 bases. Germline V gene data show CDR1 as SGHTA and CDR2 as FQGNSA. The CDR3 contains 14 residues. The V gene end was trimmed by 4 bases and the J gene end by 2 bases; junction bases not matched to a gene: 2. The chain's CDR3 is CASSSTGPGNTIYF. The CDR3 region has the DNA TGTGCCAGCAGCTCGACAGGGCCTGGAAACACCATATATTTT. Based on the CDR3 plus reference TRBV7-2 and TRBJ1-3, the full variable domain is GAGVSQSPSNKVTEKGKDVELRCDPISGHTALYWYRQSLGQGLEFLIYFQGNSAPDKSGLPSDRFSAERTGGSVSTLTIQRTQQEDSAVYLCASSSTGPGNTIYFGEGSWLTVV.

The chain carries TRBV19 and TRBJ2-6, with D hard to call. The CDR3 consists of 16 residues. Trimming cost V 5 bases and J 0 bases, with 11 bases left between them. Germline-derived CDR1 and CDR2 are LNHDA and SQIVND (reference sequence). The CDR3 loop reads CASSPKGISGANVLTF. For the CDR3, the DNA is TGTGCCAGTAGTCCGAAGGGAATCTCTGGGGCCAACGTCCTGACTTTC.

The chain employs TRBV7-3 and TRBJ2-5; possible D gene TRBD2, 6 bases. The J call may be in error: the DNA end matches TRBJ2-1 better. Germline CDR1 SGHTA, CDR2 FQGTGA. This CDR3 has 17 residues. In nucleotides, the CDR3 is TGTGCCAGCAGCTTAACGGGCGGGGCAGGGAATAGCAATGAGCAGTTCTTC. Translation: CASSLTGGAGNSNEQFF.

In this sample, this clonotype turned up a few times. The rearrangement links TRBV10-2 to TRBJ2-7, with no clear D. This CDR3 is 13 amino acids long. Trimming shortened V by 4 bases and J by 4 bases, and 11 bases separated the two germline ends. Germline assignment: CDR1 WSHSY and CDR2 SAAADI. CDR3 in DNA: TGCGCCAGCAGTGCTCAGGTAGAGTACGAGCAGTACTTC. This translates into CASSAQVEYEQYF.

V is TRBV5-1 and J is TRBJ2-3, with 14 bases lining up with TRBD2. The germline V gene has CDR1 SGHRS and CDR2 YFSETQ. This CDR3 has 16 residues. The V gene end was trimmed by 4 bases and the J gene end by 5 bases; junction bases not matched to a gene: 6. The CDR3 coding sequence is TGCGCCAGCAGCCTGACTAGCGGGAGGGCGAGAGATACGCAGTATTTT. As protein: CASSLTSGRARDTQYF.

The chain employs TRBV7-9 and TRBJ1-6; D ambiguous. The germline V gene has CDR1 SEHNR and CDR2 FQNEAQ (reference sequence). The CDR3 is 15 residues long. Trimming removed 0 bases at V and 5 bases at J, with 8 bases between. CDR3 in amino acids: CASSLARTNNSPLHF. CDR3 DNA: TGTGCCAGCAGCTTAGCCCGGACTAATAATTCACCCCTCCACTTT.

The J gene is TRBJ1-1, the V gene TRBV11-2; D not certain. This CDR3 region has 15 residues. Trimming stripped 3 bases from V and 1 base from J, with 12 bases between. CDR1 and CDR2 from the germline V gene are SGHAT and FQNNGV. The CDR3 region has the DNA TGTGCCAGCAGCTTTCGCGGAGGCCCGAACACTGAAGCTTTCTTT. Its protein is CASSFRGGPNTEAFF.

This clonotype turned up a few times. The chain carries TRBV6-6 and TRBJ2-5; maybe TRBD1 (6 bases). V was trimmed by 5 bases and J by 4 bases, leaving 17 bases between them. This CDR3 region has 15 residues. Germline V gene data show CDR1 as MNHNY and CDR2 as SVGAGI (reference sequence). CDR3 sequence reads: CASSDPGTTGETQYF. CDR3 bases: TGTGCCAGCAGTGACCCCGGGACAACGGGAGAGACCCAGTACTTC.

V usage is TRBV20-1 and J usage is TRBJ2-3; D unclear. Trimming took 6 bases from V and 2 from J, leaving 12 bases between them. There are 13 residues in the CDR3. Germline CDR1 DFQATT, CDR2 SNEGSKA (reference sequence). The CDR3 DNA sequence: TGCAGTGCAGCCCAGATCGCCACAGATACGCAGTATTTT. This gives the protein CSAAQIATDTQYF.

The chain is built from TRBV7-9 and TRBJ1-4, with a tentative D call TRBD1 (5 bases). CDR3 length: 15 residues. The ends were cut back, 7 bases at V and 6 bases at J, with 18 bases in the middle. CDR1 is SEHNR, CDR2 FQNEAQ, per germline (reference sequence). CDR3 sequence reads: CASMFGGVFDEKLFF. CDR3 DNA: TGTGCCAGCATGTTCGGGGGGGTGTTTGATGAAAAACTGTTTTTT.

The sample holds many counts of this clonotype. This chain joins TRBV5-1 and TRBJ2-5; no clear D gene. Germline assignment: CDR1 SGHRS and CDR2 YFSETQ. This CDR3 is 13 amino acids long. Trimming removed 0 bases from V and 2 bases from J, with 5 bases in between. The CDR3 reads CASSLDTQETQYF. In DNA, the CDR3 is TGCGCCAGCAGCTTGGACACACAAGAGACCCAGTACTTC.

This clonotype came up a few times. The J gene is TRBJ2-7, the V gene TRBV6-1; weak D call: TRBD2 (7 bases). The J call may be faulty, since TRBJ2-5 better matches the DNA end. This CDR3 spans 16 amino acids. CDR1 and CDR2 (germline): MNHNS, SASEGT. In DNA, the CDR3 is TGTGCCAGCAGTGAAGCGGTGGGGGGGCGCGGAGAGACCCAGTACTTC. This translates into CASSEAVGGRGETQYF.

The V call is TRBV30, the J call TRBJ2-5; D tentatively fits TRBD1 or TRBD2 (6 bases each). The end of the DNA aligns better with TRBJ2-1, so the J call may be wrong. The germline V gene has CDR1 GTSNPN and CDR2 SVGIG (reference sequence). The CDR3 runs 13 residues. In DNA, the CDR3 is TGTGCCTGGAGTGTAGGGGGGCGGGATGAGCAGTTCTTC. This encodes CAWSVGGRDEQFF.

This clonotype occurred a few times. This rearrangement joins TRBV9 to TRBJ2-3; 10 nucleotides match TRBD2. The germline gives CDR1 SGDLS, CDR2 YYNGEE. The CDR3 runs to 15 residues. The V and J ends lost 0 bases and 8 bases, in that order; junction bases with no gene match: 6. In DNA, the CDR3 is TGTGCCAGCAGCGTAGGAGCGGGGGGGCCTGGTACGCAGTATTTT. Its protein product is CASSVGAGGPGTQYF.

V usage is TRBV30 and J usage is TRBJ2-4; D is possibly TRBD1 (6 bases). This CDR3 is 12 amino acids long. Germline CDR1 GTSNPN, CDR2 SVGIG (reference sequence). V was trimmed by 3 bases and J by 6 bases, leaving 9 bases between them. The CDR3 spells CAWRQGTNIQYF. CDR3 nucleotide sequence: TGTGCCTGGAGGCAGGGGACAAACATTCAGTACTTC.

The V gene is TRBV3-1, the J gene TRBJ2-5; D may correspond to TRBD1 or TRBD2 (5 bases each). Germline CDR1 and CDR2: LGHDT and YNNKEL (reference sequence). V was pared by 4 bases and J by 1 base, with 16 bases between. This CDR3 contains 16 residues. DNA of the CDR3: TGTGCCAGCAGCCGAACGGGGCGGCCTTTCCAAGAGACCCAGTACTTC. The encoded protein is CASSRTGRPFQETQYF.